This T cell receptor (beta chain) derives from a study of PD-L1 blockade in urothelial cancer. Looking at the study overall: About 85% of the roughly 30 patients comprised males who had bladder-origin urothelial cancer. Blood was subjected to analysis at 3 weeks (second dose) and 6 weeks following treatment start.

The CDR3 totals 15 residues. Germline V lookup: CDR1 SGHRS, CDR2 YFSETQ. V was shortened by 0 bases and J by 3 bases, with 13 bases between the two germline ends. Time point meaning: peripheral blood 6 weeks after treatment start. Patients each gave 1 to 8 samples, pretreatment and on-treatment. Profiled with immunoSEQ multiplex PCR; TCRdb holds only in-frame clones, not every one. The data hold roughly 120,000 clones, with 80% to 95% observed a single time. The table lists this clone with many counts. The sample here was PBMCs, taken around atezolizumab (anti-PD-L1) treatment. V and J are TRBV5-1 and TRBJ2-7; possibly TRBD2 for D (5 bases). The receptor was isolated from a man in his 60s with urothelial cancer. The CDR3 protein is CASSLEVRADYEQYF. In nucleotides, the CDR3 is TGCGCCAGCAGCTTGGAAGTGCGGGCCGACTACGAGCAGTACTTC.